The 26 T cell receptor beta chains below were found in one sample sequenced in a study of blood T cell repertoires in COVID-19. Method: immunoSEQ multiplex PCR; TCRdb's copy keeps in-frame clones and lacks some. Among about 280,000 clones, 80% to 90% were seen once, and the ten largest hold roughly 4.3%. The source material was PBMCs or T cells enriched from blood (not recorded which). The receptor set was obtained from a woman under 40 with acute COVID-19.

This chain joins TRBV7-8 and TRBJ2-2; 14 bases line up with TRBD2. CDR1 and CDR2 (germline): SGHVS, FQNEAQ. The CDR3 has 16 amino acids. Unmatched junction bases numbered 1, after V lost 1 base and J lost 6 bases. CDR3 sequence (DNA): TGTGCCAGCAGCTTAGGACTAGCGGGAGGGCCCGGGGAGCTGTTTTTT. As protein: CASSLGLAGGPGELFF.

Only a few counts were recorded for this clone. The DNA for the CDR3 is TGTGCCAGCTCACCCCGGGCCTCGATAGAGGGGAACACTGAAGCTTTCTTT. As protein: CASSPRASIEGNTEAFF. This rearrangement joins TRBV18 to TRBJ1-1; D is unresolved. CDR1 and CDR2 from the germline V gene are KGHSH and LQKENI. This CDR3 contains 17 residues. V lost 3 bases and J lost 1, with 18 bases in between.

In its sample, this clone was seen once. J is TRBJ2-3 and V is TRBV7-2; 9 bases align to TRBD1. Trimming removed 5 bases from V and 4 bases from J; junction bases left unmatched: 7. Germline-derived CDR1 and CDR2 are SGHTA and FQGNSA. CDR3 length: 15 amino acids. CDR3 residues: CASSPGQGLADTQYF. CDR3 nucleotides: TGTGCCAGCAGCCCGGGACAGGGTTTAGCAGATACGCAGTATTTT.

This chain uses TRBV5-1 with TRBJ2-5; D possibly corresponds to TRBD1 (6 bases). The CDR3 runs to 14 residues. The V and J ends lost 4 bases and 4 bases respectively, with 14 bases between them. Germline CDR1 is SGHRS and CDR2 is YFSETQ. The CDR3: CASSEGQPRETQYF. CDR3 bases: TGCGCCAGCAGCGAAGGACAGCCGAGAGAGACCCAGTACTTC.

The rearrangement links TRBV27 to TRBJ2-2, with D perhaps TRBD1 (5 bases). Germline values: CDR1 MNHEY, CDR2 SMNVEV (reference sequence). Deletions cut 0 bases from V and 1 base from J, with 6 bases between. CDR3 length: 15 amino acids. CDR3 region: CASSLSGLNTGELFF. DNA for the CDR3: TGTGCCAGCAGTTTATCGGGGCTGAACACCGGGGAGCTGTTTTTT.

The chain employs TRBV11-1 and TRBJ1-2, with 7 bases identical to TRBD1. There are 14 residues in the CDR3. Trimming cost V 2 bases and J 6 bases; bases outside gene matches: 6. Germline CDR1 and CDR2: SGHAT and FQDESV (reference sequence). This chain's CDR3 is CASSLRDSRDGYTF. CDR3 coding DNA: TGTGCCAGCAGCTTACGGGACAGTCGAGATGGCTACACCTTC.

Comments on this clone: This CDR3 is also generated by other DNA sequences in the sample. This chain uses TRBV11-2 with TRBJ2-5, with 7 bases aligning to TRBD2. CDR3 length equals 13 residues. The V and J ends lost 1 base and 5 bases, in that order; junction bases with no gene match: 1. The V gene's germline CDR1 is SGHAT and CDR2 FQNNGV. CDR3 DNA: TGTGCCAGCAGCTTAGTGGGGGGGGAGACCCAGTACTTC. Its protein product is CASSLVGGETQYF.

V usage is TRBV9 and J usage is TRBJ1-2; TRBD1 might be the D (6 bases). Germline CDR1 SGDLS, CDR2 YYNGEE. The CDR3 spans 15 residues. V dropped 3 bases and J dropped 8 bases, with 20 bases sitting between them. CDR3 sequence reads: CASSGRQAFRDGYTF. Here the CDR3 DNA reads TGTGCCAGCAGCGGGCGACAGGCTTTTCGAGACGGCTACACCTTC.

The chain couples TRBV28 to TRBJ1-4; D remains unclear. Germline values: CDR1 MDHEN, CDR2 SYDVKM. Between the trimmed V and J ends, which lost 1 base and 0 bases, there was a span of 9 bases. CDR3 size: 16 residues. The CDR3 protein is CASSLYQQATNEKLFF. DNA of the CDR3: TGTGCCAGCAGTTTATACCAGCAGGCAACTAATGAAAAACTGTTTTTT.

The V call is TRBV3-1 (or the pseudogene TRBV3-2), the J call TRBJ2-7, with D possibly TRBD1 on 6 matching bases. Germline CDR1 is LGHDT and CDR2 is YNNKEL (reference sequence). V was trimmed by 5 bases and J by 5 bases, leaving 13 bases between them. This CDR3 has 13 residues. The DNA for the CDR3 is TGTGCCAGCAGCGTCGGACAGACAAACGAGCAGTACTTC. This encodes CASSVGQTNEQYF.

V usage is TRBV6-5 and J usage is TRBJ1-1; a possible D gene is TRBD1 (5 bases). The CDR3 consists of 15 residues. Germline V CDR1 and CDR2: MNHEY, SVGAGI. V was pared by 5 bases and J by 1 base, with 14 bases between. The CDR3 loop is CASSLQGSANTEAFF. The CDR3, as DNA: TGTGCCAGCAGTCTTCAGGGATCGGCGAACACTGAAGCTTTCTTT.

The chain recombines TRBV11-2 with TRBJ2-3; 12 bases agree with TRBD2. The CDR3 spans 14 residues. J was trimmed by 2 bases and V by 8 bases; bases with no gene match: 2. The V gene's germline CDR1 is SGHAT and CDR2 FQNNGV. This CDR3 reads CASGLAGITDTQYF. The CDR3 DNA reads TGTGCCAGCGGACTAGCGGGGATCACAGATACGCAGTATTTT.

The rearrangement joins TRBV13 to TRBJ2-7; 8 bases line up with TRBD2. V gave up 5 bases and J gave up 5 bases; unmatched junction bases: 14. CDR3 length: 16 amino acids. Germline CDR1 PRHDT, CDR2 FYEKMQ (reference sequence). CDR3 sequence reads: CASSPRGSGTGNEQYF. CDR3 nucleotides: TGTGCCAGCAGCCCTCGGGGTAGCGGGACGGGCAACGAGCAGTACTTC.

CDR3 protein: CASSIGTGSYEQFF. The CDR3 DNA sequence: TGTGCCAGTAGTATCGGGACAGGGTCCTATGAGCAGTTCTTC. The chain uses TRBV19 and TRBJ2-1; TRBD1 agrees at 9 bases. CDR1 LNHDA and CDR2 SQIVND come from the germline V gene (reference sequence). This CDR3 is built from 14 residues. After removal of 3 bases from V and 8 bases from J, the junction contained 5 bases not matched to a gene. Using reference TRBV19 and TRBJ2-1 for the parts outside the CDR3, the full variable domain is DGGITQSPKYLFRKEGQNVTLSCEQNLNHDAMYWYRQDPGQGLRLIYYSQIVNDFQKGDIAEGYSVSREKKESFPLTVTSAQKNPTAFYLCASSIGTGSYEQFFGPGTRLTVL.

This chain joins TRBV25-1 and TRBJ2-1; a possible D gene is TRBD2 (5 bases). The germline gives CDR1 MGHDK, CDR2 SYGVNS. There are 18 residues in the CDR3. V was cut by 1 base and J by 0 bases, with 16 bases left in between. This CDR3 reads CASSELIAADGSYNEQFF. Written as DNA, the CDR3 is TGTGCCAGCAGTGAATTAATTGCAGCGGACGGCTCCTACAATGAGCAGTTCTTC. Based on the CDR3 plus reference TRBV25-1 and TRBJ2-1, the full variable domain is EADIYQTPRYLVIGTGKKITLECSQTMGHDKMYWYQQDPGMELHLIHYSYGVNSTEKGDLSSESTVSRIRTEHFPLTLESARPSHTSQYLCASSELIAADGSYNEQFFGPGTRLTVL.

V usage is TRBV4-2 and J usage is TRBJ2-1, with TRBD2 matching 9 bases. The germline gives CDR1 LGHNA, CDR2 YNFKEQ. The CDR3 length is 14 residues. Germline trimming cut 1 base from V and 9 bases from J; bases unmatched to any gene: 4. CDR3 bases: TGTGCCAGCAGCCAAGGGTCTAGCGGGATTGAGCAGTTCTTC. Protein product: CASSQGSSGIEQFF.

This clone came up a few times. The chain links TRBV2 to TRBJ2-4; 15 bases align to TRBD2. The length of the CDR3 is 17 residues. In germline, CDR1 is SNHLY, CDR2 FYNNEI. The V gene end was trimmed by 5 bases and the J gene end by 2 bases; junction bases not matched to a gene: 4. The CDR3 protein is CASSTGLAGGTKNIQYF. CDR3 DNA sequence: TGTGCCAGCAGTACGGGACTAGCGGGAGGTACCAAAAACATTCAGTACTTC.

The V gene is TRBV3-1 (or the pseudogene TRBV3-2), the J gene TRBJ1-2; 9 bases match TRBD1. This CDR3 spans 14 amino acids. The V gene end was trimmed by 3 bases and the J gene end by 7 bases; junction bases not matched to a gene: 6. Looked up from germline, CDR1 is LGHDT and CDR2 is YNNKEL (reference sequence). CDR3 sequence: CASSQNTGGSGYTF. The CDR3 DNA is TGTGCCAGCAGCCAGAACACAGGGGGCTCTGGCTACACCTTC.

The rearrangement joins TRBV4-2 to TRBJ2-1, with 7 bases that match TRBD2. V dropped 4 bases and J dropped 2; count of bases not matched to a gene: 5. The CDR3 has 15 residues. CDR1 is LGHNA, CDR2 YNFKEQ, per germline. CDR3 sequence reads: CASSPPLAAYNEQFF. The CDR3 DNA sequence: TGTGCCAGCAGCCCTCCCCTAGCGGCCTACAATGAGCAGTTCTTC.

This chain links TRBV7-8 with TRBJ1-2; 7 nucleotides agree with TRBD1. CDR1 is SGHVS, CDR2 FQNEAQ, per germline. Trimming took 5 bases from V and 4 from J; bases not matched to a gene: 7. This CDR3 has 14 amino acids. The CDR3 DNA reads TGTGCCAGCAGCCTCACGGGACAGCCCTATGGCTACACCTTC. Translated: CASSLTGQPYGYTF.

For the CDR3, the DNA is TGTGCCACCAGTGATTTTGGGCAGGCCACCGGGGAGCTGTTTTTT. Translation gives CATSDFGQATGELFF. The chain couples TRBV24-1 to TRBJ2-2; D gene unclear. Trimming removed 1 base from V and 4 bases from J, with 9 bases in between. This CDR3 comprises 15 residues. The germline CDR1 and CDR2 sequences are KGHDR and SFDVKD.

The V call is TRBV25-1, the J call TRBJ2-3, with D tentatively TRBD2 (6 bases). The CDR3 is 17 residues long. Germline V gene data show CDR1 as MGHDK and CDR2 as SYGVNS. V was clipped by 6 bases and J by 1 base, with 20 bases between them. In nucleotides, the CDR3 is TGTGCCAGCAGCTCAAAAACAGCCGGGAGTGGCACAGATACGCAGTATTTT. Translated: CASSSKTAGSGTDTQYF.

This clone came up a few times. This chain links TRBV7-3 with TRBJ2-1, with 7 nucleotides matching TRBD2. The length of the CDR3 is 17 residues. Germline V gene data show CDR1 as SGHTA and CDR2 as FQGTGA. The trim removed 1 base at V and 1 base at J, leaving 7 bases unmatched. The CDR3: CASSLKLAAGSYNEQFF. The CDR3 DNA sequence: TGTGCCAGCAGCTTAAAGCTAGCGGCCGGTTCCTACAATGAGCAGTTCTTC.

This chain connects TRBV7-6 to TRBJ2-1; maybe TRBD2 (6 bases). The CDR3 covers 15 residues. Germline-derived CDR1 and CDR2 are SGHVS and FNYEAQ. V was cut by 4 bases and J by 4 bases, with 14 bases left in between. In nucleotides, the CDR3 is TGTGCCAGCAGCTCGGGACTCCTTGGGTACAATGAGCAGTTCTTC. This gives the protein CASSSGLLGYNEQFF.

The chain couples TRBV15 to TRBJ1-1, with 8 bases identical to TRBD1. The germline gives CDR1 LNHNV, CDR2 YYDKDF (reference sequence). This CDR3 has 14 residues. V shed 8 bases, J shed 3 bases, and the junction held 8 bases outside the gene matches. In DNA form, the CDR3 reads TGTGCCACCGCTAGGACAGGGCAAGACACTGAAGCTTTCTTT. Its protein is CATARTGQDTEAFF. The full variable domain, in which reference TRBV15 and TRBJ1-1 provide the parts outside the CDR3, is DAMVIQNPRYQVTQFGKPVTLSCSQTLNHNVMYWYQQKSSQAPKLLFHYYDKDFNNEADTPDNFQSRRPNTSFCFLDIRSPGLGDTAMYLCATARTGQDTEAFFGQGTRLTVV.

Here the CDR3 reads CASSPGQGLGAGDTQYF. In DNA form, the CDR3 reads TGCGCCAGCAGCCCCGGACAGGGATTGGGGGCTGGGGATACGCAGTATTTT. J is TRBJ2-3 and V is TRBV5-1; 8 bases map to TRBD1. This CDR3 region has 17 residues. The germline V gene encodes CDR1 SGHRS and CDR2 YFSETQ. After removal of 4 bases from V and 6 bases from J, the junction contained 16 bases not matched to a gene.